A single T cell receptor beta chain is shown here with its context. Its cognate antigen has yet to be identified. Per-base quality was not reported, and no clone a single base away is much larger than it. Receptor amplification or capture employed PCR. The sequencer listed for this sample is Illumina HiSeq 2500. TCR library preparation used molecular barcoding, with unique molecular identifiers applied to normalize quantification of the TCRbeta repertoire. The public reads were quality trimmed at Q25 with fastp and then assembled into clones with MiXCR by TCRdb, keeping productive beta chains. Every entry covers one CDR3 protein and lists the most common genes and DNA from its rows. In this sample the table shows more than 40,000 distinct CDR3 sequences, 50% to 55% of which occur a single time. The ten largest clones capture less than 45% of the sample. Reading the label with the study, this specimen's treatment or condition is: allogeneic hematopoietic cell transplantation with graft depleted of TCRalphabeta T cells and CD19 B cells. The transplant recipients were children given TCRalphabeta/CD19-depleted allogeneic hematopoietic cell grafts.

These data originate in a study of T-cell reconstitution after alpha-beta-depleted transplantation in children (dated by TCRdb to 2015 to 2016). Concerning the study at large: Using TCR repertoire profiling, the study quantitatively followed how T-cell immune reconstitution unfolded in children after TCRalphabeta/CD19-depleted allogeneic hematopoietic cell transplantation. The paper as a whole reports these results and caveats: The frequencies of hyperexpanded clones fell over the following months, and after one year, T-cell counts and TCRbeta diversity were mostly attributed to newly produced T cells. Apparently early alphabetaT-cell count recovery about two months after transplant reportedly relied on only several hundred rapidly expanded clones derived from non-depleted graft cells. In some patients, the high TCRbeta diversity seen at day 60 was put down to recipient T cells and intrathymic progenitors that had survived conditioning.

V is reduced by 1 base and J by 2 bases, leaving a spacing of 21 bases between them. CDR1 LNHNV and CDR2 YYDKDF were looked up in the germline V gene (reference sequence). Reading from cysteine to phenylalanine, the CDR3 counts 19 amino acids. Only CDR3 DNA is held: 57 bases, read in frame from base 1. The clonotype comes from a boy in the first two years of life with SCID, due to receive a stem cell transplant. The sample here was peripheral blood, taken before TCRalphabeta/CD19-depleted stem cell transplant. The chain couples TRBV15 to TRBJ1-5; the D gene cannot be named for sure. The CDR3 amino acid sequence is: CATSRVALDKGKGNQPQHF. The DNA sequence reads TGTGCCACCAGCAGAGTAGCCCTCGACAAAGGGAAGGGCAATCAGCCCCAGCATTTT.